Presented here are 28 T cell receptor beta chains from one specimen sequenced in a study of OX40 agonist ivuxolimab in advanced cancers. Generated by immunoSEQ multiplex PCR, the TCRdb table keeps only in-frame clones and is missing some. The sample contains tens of thousands of clones, 80% to 90% of which appear only once. The sequenced sample was CD4+ or CD8+ T cells sorted from blood, obtained in a trial of the OX40 agonist ivuxolimab. The receptor source for this set is an adult with an advanced solid tumor such as melanoma, head and neck, liver or kidney cancer.

The chain uses TRBV6-6 and TRBJ1-1; 7 bases map to TRBD1. V lost 4 bases and J lost 3; bases outside the gene matches: 2. Per the germline V gene, CDR1 is MNHNY and CDR2 is SVGAGI (reference sequence). This CDR3 spans 13 amino acids. CDR3 sequence: CASSSQGDTEAFF. CDR3 bases: TGTGCCAGCAGTTCTCAGGGGGACACTGAAGCTTTCTTT.

The J gene is TRBJ2-1, the V gene TRBV7-9; TRBD2 is a possible D gene (6 bases). Germline V gene sequence: CDR1 SEHNR, CDR2 FQNEAQ (reference sequence). The CDR3 runs 14 residues. Trimming took off 2 bases at V and 6 bases at J, with 11 bases between the two ends. The CDR3 nucleotides are TGTGCCAGCAGCTTATTTAGCGGTAGCAATGAGCAGTTCTTC. This codes for CASSLFSGSNEQFF.

The rearrangement links TRBV6-5 to TRBJ1-3; D remains unclear. The ends were cut back, 4 bases at V and 0 bases at J, with 4 bases in the middle. The CDR3 is 13 amino acids. The germline V gene has CDR1 MNHEY and CDR2 SVGAGI. The CDR3 bases are TGTGCCAGCAGTTTGCCCTCTGGAAACACCATATATTTT. Translating gives CASSLPSGNTIYF.

The CDR3 DNA follows: TGTGCCAGCAGCTTGGATCCGACTAGCAGGAATGAGCAGTTCTTC. Protein product: CASSLDPTSRNEQFF. The rearrangement uses TRBV5-8 and TRBJ2-1; 7 positions agree with TRBD2. The CDR3 consists of 15 residues. CDR1 is SGHTS, CDR2 YDEGEE, per germline. V shed 0 bases, J shed 7 bases, and the junction held 7 bases outside the gene matches.

The chain links TRBV10-3 to TRBJ2-3; 8 nucleotides match TRBD1. V was pared by 6 bases and J by 0 bases, with 2 bases of the junction left unmatched. The CDR3 runs 14 residues. Germline CDR1 is ENHRY and CDR2 is SYGVKD. CDR3 in DNA: TGTGCCATCAGCGGGACAGGCAGCACAGATACGCAGTATTTT. It specifies CAISGTGSTDTQYF.

The V gene is TRBV7-9, the J gene TRBJ1-1; 8 bases line up with TRBD1. J gave up 1 base and V 6 bases, and 16 bases lay outside the gene matches. The CDR3 is 18 residues long. CDR1 and CDR2 (germline): SEHNR, FQNEAQ (reference sequence). Here the CDR3 DNA reads TGTGCCAGCAGACCGCGGACAGGGAGGGCTATGGGGAACACTGAAGCTTTCTTT. Translating gives CASRPRTGRAMGNTEAFF.

The chain recombines TRBV5-4 with TRBJ1-1; 8 bases are shared with TRBD1. From germline, CDR1 is SGHNT and CDR2 YYREEE (reference sequence). The CDR3 contains 15 residues. With V trimmed by 0 bases and J by 5 bases, 6 bases remained unmatched. The CDR3 DNA sequence: TGTGCCAGCAGCTTGGTTGGGCAGGGGGCGACTGAAGCTTTCTTT. Translated, it gives CASSLVGQGATEAFF. The entire variable domain, with the rest obtained from reference TRBV5-4 and TRBJ1-1, is as follows: ETGVTQSPTHLIKTRGQQVTLRCSSQSGHNTVSWYQQALGQGPQFIFQYYREEENGRGNFPPRFSGLQFPNYSSELNVNALELDDSALYLCASSLVGQGATEAFFGQGTRLTVV.

The V and J genes are TRBV1 and TRBJ2-1; the DNA was not compared with TRBD2, the D call given in the table. TRBV1 is shown as a pseudogene. The CDR3 is 20 residues long. The CDR3 DNA sequence: TGCACCAGCAGCCAACCCTGGACTAGCGGGAGGGGGGTCTATTACAATGAGCAGTTCTTC. Protein sequence: CTSSQPWTSGRGVYYNEQFF.

The chain couples TRBV7-9 to TRBJ1-6; D gene uncertain. V lost 5 bases and J 4 bases, leaving 12 bases between the germline ends. Germline CDR1 reads SEHNR; CDR2 reads FQNEAQ (reference sequence). This CDR3 comprises 15 residues. In DNA, the CDR3 is TGTGCCAGCAGCCCCGGACTGACTTATAATTCACCCCTCCACTTT. Translating gives CASSPGLTYNSPLHF.

V is TRBV18 and J is TRBJ1-1; 11 bases align to TRBD1. CDR3 length: 14 amino acids. Germline loops: CDR1 KGHSH, CDR2 LQKENI. With V trimmed by 3 bases and J by 4 bases, 1 base remained unmatched. CDR3 loop: CASSPGTGGTEAFF. In DNA, the CDR3 is TGTGCCAGCTCACCTGGGACAGGGGGCACTGAAGCTTTCTTT. The complete variable domain, with remaining parts taken from reference TRBV18 and TRBJ1-1, reads NAGVMQNPRHLVRRRGQEARLRCSPMKGHSHVYWYRQLPEEGLKFMVYLQKENIIDESGMPKERFSAEFPKEGPSILRIQQVVRGDSAAYFCASSPGTGGTEAFFGQGTRLTVV.

The chain has TRBV30 and TRBJ1-5; D call uncertain. V lost 7 bases, J lost 5 bases, and 18 bases lay in between. The CDR3 sequence is 14 residues long. Germline CDR1 is GTSNPN and CDR2 is SVGIG (reference sequence). CDR3 nucleotide sequence: TGTGCCTATGAAACGGCCTCGTCGGATCAGCCCCAGCATTTT. Amino acids: CAYETASSDQPQHF.

The chain has TRBV5-5 and TRBJ2-5; D gene uncertain. The CDR3 extends over 11 amino acids. Germline CDR1 SGHKS, CDR2 YYEKEE (reference sequence). V lost 6 bases and J 5 bases, leaving 8 bases between the germline ends. CDR3 nucleotide sequence: TGTGCCAGCACCCTAGGGGAGACCCAGTACTTC. Protein: CASTLGETQYF.

There are a few counts of this clone. This rearrangement joins TRBV7-9 to TRBJ1-1; D is unclear. The CDR3 covers 13 residues. Germline V gene sequence: CDR1 SEHNR, CDR2 FQNEAQ (reference sequence). V was pared by 1 base and J by 3 bases, with 6 bases between. The CDR3 DNA reads TGTGCCAGCAGCTTAGAGGGCGACACTGAAGCTTTCTTT. It specifies CASSLEGDTEAFF.

This chain uses TRBV5-1 with TRBJ2-2; the D gene is possibly TRBD2 (6 bases). Deletions cut 7 bases from V and 0 bases from J, with 16 bases between. The CDR3 covers 16 residues. Germline lookup yields CDR1 SGHRS and CDR2 YFSETQ. This CDR3 is CASHPGGPPNTGELFF. In DNA form, the CDR3 reads TGCGCCAGCCATCCCGGGGGACCCCCGAACACCGGGGAGCTGTTTTTT.

The V call is TRBV18, the J call TRBJ1-6, with 12 bases fitting TRBD1. Germline lookup yields CDR1 KGHSH and CDR2 LQKENI. This CDR3 comprises 19 residues. V trimming: 4 bases; J trimming: 1 base; junction bases outside the gene matches: 8. Here the CDR3 DNA reads TGTGCCAGCTCACTAACCGGGACAGGGGGCTTGTCCTATAATTCACCCCTCCACTTT. Translated: CASSLTGTGGLSYNSPLHF. The full variable domain, its missing parts supplied by reference TRBV18 and TRBJ1-6, is NAGVMQNPRHLVRRRGQEARLRCSPMKGHSHVYWYRQLPEEGLKFMVYLQKENIIDESGMPKERFSAEFPKEGPSILRIQQVVRGDSAAYFCASSLTGTGGLSYNSPLHFGNGTRLTVT.

V is TRBV14 and J is TRBJ1-2; D not resolved. The V end was cut by 0 bases, the J end by 8 bases, with 13 bases between. CDR3 length: 14 amino acids. Germline V gene lookup returns CDR1 SGHDN and CDR2 FVKESK. The CDR3 is CASSQELLTGGYTF. In DNA form, the CDR3 reads TGTGCCAGCAGCCAAGAATTATTGACGGGCGGCTACACCTTC. Full variable domain (rest looked up from reference TRBV14 and TRBJ1-2): EAGVTQFPSHSVIEKGQTVTLRCDPISGHDNLYWYRRVMGKEIKFLLHFVKESKQDESGMPNNRFLAERTGGTYSTLKVQPAELEDSGVYFCASSQELLTGGYTFGSGTRLTVV.

This chain connects TRBV19 to TRBJ2-1; 7 bases map to TRBD2. CDR1 is LNHDA, CDR2 SQIVND, per germline (reference sequence). With V trimmed by 4 bases and J by 1 base, 4 bases remained unmatched. The CDR3 loop spans 15 amino acids. This chain's CDR3 is CASSTAGRSYNEQFF. For the CDR3, the DNA is TGTGCCAGTAGTACAGCGGGGCGATCCTACAATGAGCAGTTCTTC.

The J gene is TRBJ2-5, the V gene TRBV29-1; 12 bases fit TRBD2. Trimming at V came to 5 bases and at J to 4 bases, leaving 8 bases not matched to a gene. Germline-derived CDR1 and CDR2 are SQVTM and ANQGSEA. This CDR3 has 15 amino acids. CDR3 coding DNA: TGCAGCGTTCTTGGTCTAGCGGGAGGGCGAGAGACCCAGTACTTC. Encoded protein: CSVLGLAGGRETQYF.

This clone was observed a handful of times. The V and J genes are TRBV11-2 and TRBJ2-7, with D perhaps matching TRBD1 or TRBD2 (7 bases each). Germline-derived CDR1 and CDR2 are SGHAT and FQNNGV. This CDR3 is built from 15 residues. The V end lost 5 bases, the J end lost 3 bases, and 17 bases lay between the germline ends. CDR3 residues: CASSPQGRGYYEQYF. DNA of the CDR3: TGTGCCAGCAGCCCACAGGGGAGGGGGTACTACGAGCAGTACTTC.

The chain carries TRBV10-3 and TRBJ2-5, with 7 bases matching TRBD1. Germline CDR1 reads ENHRY; CDR2 reads SYGVKD. The CDR3 is made up of 14 amino acids. The ends lost 5 bases at V and 4 bases at J; junction bases unmatched: 7. The CDR3 is CAISYRGGVETQYF. CDR3 coding DNA: TGTGCCATCAGTTACAGGGGTGGAGTAGAGACCCAGTACTTC.

The chain uses TRBV7-2 and TRBJ2-7, with D perhaps TRBD1 (6 bases). Per germline, CDR1 SGHTA and CDR2 FQGNSA. The CDR3 length is 14 residues. Trimming took 4 bases from V and 6 from J, leaving 16 bases between them. CDR3 coding DNA: TGTGCCAGCAGCTCGAGACAGGTGCGAAGCGAGCAGTACTTC. Amino acid sequence: CASSSRQVRSEQYF.

This chain joins TRBV28 and TRBJ2-1, with 12 bases fitting TRBD2. The germline gives CDR1 MDHEN, CDR2 SYDVKM. The ends lost 9 bases at V and 7 bases at J; junction bases unmatched: 7. The CDR3 is 14 amino acids. CDR3 nucleotides: TGTGCCAGTGGCGGGACTAGCGGGTTTAATGAGCAGTTCTTC. It is translated as CASGGTSGFNEQFF.

The chain couples TRBV27 to TRBJ2-7; 8 bases align to TRBD1. Germline trimming cut 5 bases from V and 6 bases from J; bases unmatched to any gene: 6. There are 13 residues in the CDR3. Germline loops: CDR1 MNHEY, CDR2 SMNVEV (reference sequence). CDR3 in amino acids: CASSDRGPGEQYF. The CDR3 nucleotides read TGTGCCAGCAGTGACAGGGGACCTGGCGAGCAGTACTTC.

V is TRBV6-1 and J is TRBJ2-2; D uncertain. Deletions cut 4 bases from V and 7 bases from J, with 10 bases between. The germline CDR1 and CDR2 sequences are MNHNS and SASEGT. CDR3 size: 13 residues. CDR3 DNA sequence: TGTGCCAGCAGTGCCGTCGGTGTCGGGGAGCTGTTTTTT. Amino acid sequence: CASSAVGVGELFF.

The CDR3 region is CAIRSSGGTSEKLFF. CDR3 bases: TGTGCCATCAGGAGCTCCGGGGGCACGAGTGAAAAACTGTTTTTT. The chain couples TRBV10-3 to TRBJ1-4; perhaps TRBD1 as D (6 bases). The CDR3 has 15 amino acids. Germline V CDR1 and CDR2: ENHRY, SYGVKD. V was trimmed by 6 bases and J by 7 bases, leaving 18 bases between them.

CDR3 in amino acids: CASSARGTNTGELFF. The CDR3 DNA reads TGTGCCAGCAGCGCCAGGGGGACGAACACCGGGGAGCTGTTTTTT. V is TRBV9 and J is TRBJ2-2; the match to TRBD1 covers 7 bases. Germline V lookup: CDR1 SGDLS, CDR2 YYNGEE. The trim removed 3 bases at V and 0 bases at J, leaving 2 bases unmatched. CDR3 length: 15 residues.

This chain connects TRBV7-6 to TRBJ1-2; D may be TRBD1 (5 bases). V lost 2 bases to trimming and J lost 4 bases, with 11 bases between them. Germline V CDR1 and CDR2: SGHVS, FNYEAQ. The CDR3 has 14 amino acids. The chain's CDR3 is CASSLMRGGYGYTF. In DNA, the CDR3 is TGTGCCAGCAGCTTAATGAGGGGTGGCTATGGCTACACCTTC.

V usage is TRBV11-3 and J usage is TRBJ1-3; D unresolved. CDR1 is SGHNT and CDR2 is YENEEA in the germline V gene. Trimming took 4 bases from V and 3 from J, leaving 4 bases between them. This CDR3 has 12 residues. CDR3 bases: TGTGCCAGCAGCTCGGATGGAAACACCATATATTTT. This translates into CASSSDGNTIYF.